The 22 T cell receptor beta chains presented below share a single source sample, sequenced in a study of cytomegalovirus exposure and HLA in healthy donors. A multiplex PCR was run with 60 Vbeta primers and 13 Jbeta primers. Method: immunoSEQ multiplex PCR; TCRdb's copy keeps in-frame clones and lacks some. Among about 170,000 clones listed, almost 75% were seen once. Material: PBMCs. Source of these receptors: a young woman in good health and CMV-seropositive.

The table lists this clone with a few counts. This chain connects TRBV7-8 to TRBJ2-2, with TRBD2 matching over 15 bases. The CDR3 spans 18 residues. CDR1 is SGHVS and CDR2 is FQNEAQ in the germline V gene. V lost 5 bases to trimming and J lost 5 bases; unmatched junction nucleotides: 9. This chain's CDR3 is CASSAGLAGGPSTGELFF. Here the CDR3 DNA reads TGTGCCAGCAGCGCCGGACTAGCGGGGGGGCCGAGTACCGGGGAGCTGTTTTTT.

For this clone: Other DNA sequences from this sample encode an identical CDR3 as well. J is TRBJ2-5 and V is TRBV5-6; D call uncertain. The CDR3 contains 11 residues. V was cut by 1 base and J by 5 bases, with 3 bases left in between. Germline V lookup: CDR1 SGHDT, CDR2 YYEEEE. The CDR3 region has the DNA TGTGCCAGCAGCTTGCGGGAGACCCAGTACTTC. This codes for CASSLRETQYF.

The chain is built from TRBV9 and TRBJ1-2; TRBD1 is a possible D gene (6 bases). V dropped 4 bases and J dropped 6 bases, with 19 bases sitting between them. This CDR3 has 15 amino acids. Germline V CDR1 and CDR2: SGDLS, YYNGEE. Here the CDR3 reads CASSSMGGPNDGYTF. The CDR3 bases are TGTGCCAGCAGCTCCATGGGGGGGCCGAACGATGGCTACACCTTC.

The DNA of the CDR3 is TGTGCCAGCAGTCCGGACAGGGACCCTGAAGCTTTCTTT. It is translated as CASSPDRDPEAFF. The chain employs TRBV11-1 and TRBJ1-1; 8 positions agree with TRBD1. The CDR3 is 13 amino acids. Germline V gives CDR1 SGHAT, CDR2 FQDESV (reference sequence). V gave up 6 bases and J gave up 6 bases; unmatched junction bases: 6.

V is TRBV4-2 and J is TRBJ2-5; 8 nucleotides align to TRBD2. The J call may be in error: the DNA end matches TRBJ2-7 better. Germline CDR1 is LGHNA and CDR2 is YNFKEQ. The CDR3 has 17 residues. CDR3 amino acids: CASSQDRTAGGPYEQYF. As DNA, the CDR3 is TGTGCCAGCAGCCAAGATCGAACGGCGGGGGGTCCCTACGAGCAGTACTTC.

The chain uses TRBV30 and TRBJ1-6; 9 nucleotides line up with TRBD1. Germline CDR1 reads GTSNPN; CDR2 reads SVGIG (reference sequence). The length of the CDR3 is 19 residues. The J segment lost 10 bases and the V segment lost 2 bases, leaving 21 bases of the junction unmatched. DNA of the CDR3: TGTGCCTGGAGTTTGGGCTTTTCCGGGACAGGGTCCAGGAACTCACCCCTCCACTTT. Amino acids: CAWSLGFSGTGSRNSPLHF. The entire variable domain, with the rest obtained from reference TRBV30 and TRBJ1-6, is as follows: SQTIHQWPATLVQPVGSPLSLECTVEGTSNPNLYWYRQAAGRGLQLLFYSVGIGQISSEVPQNLSASRPQDRQFILSSKKLLLSDSGFYLCAWSLGFSGTGSRNSPLHFGNGTRLTVT.

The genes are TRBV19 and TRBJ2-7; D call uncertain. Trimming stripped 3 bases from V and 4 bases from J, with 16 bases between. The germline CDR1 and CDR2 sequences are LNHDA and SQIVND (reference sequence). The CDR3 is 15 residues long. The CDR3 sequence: CASSIGGQAPYEQYF. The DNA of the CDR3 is TGTGCCAGTAGTATCGGTGGGCAGGCCCCTTACGAGCAGTACTTC.

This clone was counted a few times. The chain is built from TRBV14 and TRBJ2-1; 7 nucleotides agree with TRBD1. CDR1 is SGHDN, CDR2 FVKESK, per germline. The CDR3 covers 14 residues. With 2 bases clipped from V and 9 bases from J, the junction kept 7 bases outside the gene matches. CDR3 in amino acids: CASSQLTGVGEQFF. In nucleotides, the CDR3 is TGTGCCAGCAGCCAATTAACAGGGGTCGGTGAGCAGTTCTTC.

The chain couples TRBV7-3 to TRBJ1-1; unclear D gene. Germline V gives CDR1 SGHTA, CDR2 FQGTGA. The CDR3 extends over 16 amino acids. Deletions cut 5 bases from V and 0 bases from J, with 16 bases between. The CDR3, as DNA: TGTGCCAGCAGCCCGGCTCTACAGCTTATGAACACTGAAGCTTTCTTT. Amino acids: CASSPALQLMNTEAFF.

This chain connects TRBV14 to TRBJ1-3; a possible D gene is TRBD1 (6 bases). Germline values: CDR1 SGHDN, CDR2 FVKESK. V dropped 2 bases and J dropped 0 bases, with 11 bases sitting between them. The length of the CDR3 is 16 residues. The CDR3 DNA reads TGTGCCAGCAGCCAACTAGGACAGTCCTCTGGAAACACCATATATTTT. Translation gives CASSQLGQSSGNTIYF.

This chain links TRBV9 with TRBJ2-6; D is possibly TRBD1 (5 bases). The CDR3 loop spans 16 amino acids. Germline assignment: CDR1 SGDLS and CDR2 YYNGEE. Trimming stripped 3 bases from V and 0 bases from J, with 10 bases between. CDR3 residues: CASSGNRSSGANVLTF. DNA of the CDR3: TGTGCCAGCAGCGGCAACAGGAGCTCTGGGGCCAACGTCCTGACTTTC.

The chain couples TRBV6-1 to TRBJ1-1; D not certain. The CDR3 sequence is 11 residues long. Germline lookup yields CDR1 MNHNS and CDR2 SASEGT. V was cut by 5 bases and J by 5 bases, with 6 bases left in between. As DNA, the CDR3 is TGTGCCAGCAGTTACGGGACTGAAGCTTTCTTT. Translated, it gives CASSYGTEAFF.

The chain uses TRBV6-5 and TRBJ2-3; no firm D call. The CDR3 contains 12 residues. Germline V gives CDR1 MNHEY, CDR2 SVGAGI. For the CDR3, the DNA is TGTGTTTCAGTGGGCCGCACAGATACGCAGTATTTT. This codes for CVSVGRTDTQYF.

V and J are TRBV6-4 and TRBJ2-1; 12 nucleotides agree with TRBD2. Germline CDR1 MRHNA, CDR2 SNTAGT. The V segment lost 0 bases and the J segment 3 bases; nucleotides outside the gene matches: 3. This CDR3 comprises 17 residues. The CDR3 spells CASSDSRTSGDYNEQFF. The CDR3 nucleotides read TGTGCCAGCAGTGACTCTCGGACTAGCGGGGACTACAATGAGCAGTTCTTC.

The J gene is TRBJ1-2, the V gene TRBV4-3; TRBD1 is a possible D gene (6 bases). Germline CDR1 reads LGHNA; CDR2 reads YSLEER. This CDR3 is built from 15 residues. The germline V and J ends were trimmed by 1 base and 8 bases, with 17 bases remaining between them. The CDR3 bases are TGCGCCAGCAGCCAAGGCCCTGGAACAGGGCCGGGCTACACCTTC. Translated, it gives CASSQGPGTGPGYTF.

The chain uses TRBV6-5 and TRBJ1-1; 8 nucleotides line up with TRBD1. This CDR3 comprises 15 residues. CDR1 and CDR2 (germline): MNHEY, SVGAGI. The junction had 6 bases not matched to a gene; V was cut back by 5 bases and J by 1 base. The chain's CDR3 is CASSTRGTGNTEAFF. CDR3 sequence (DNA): TGTGCCAGCAGTACCCGCGGGACAGGGAACACTGAAGCTTTCTTT.

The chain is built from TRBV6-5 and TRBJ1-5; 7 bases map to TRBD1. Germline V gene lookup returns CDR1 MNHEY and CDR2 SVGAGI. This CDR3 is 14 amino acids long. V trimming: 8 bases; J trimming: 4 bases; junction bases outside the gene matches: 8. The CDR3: CASGVTGDNQPQHF. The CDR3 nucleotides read TGTGCCAGCGGGGTCACAGGGGATAATCAGCCCCAGCATTTT.

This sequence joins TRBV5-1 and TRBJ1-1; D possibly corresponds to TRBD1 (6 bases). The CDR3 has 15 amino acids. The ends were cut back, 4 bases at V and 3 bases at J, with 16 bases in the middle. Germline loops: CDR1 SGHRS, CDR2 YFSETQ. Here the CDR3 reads CASSRGAIGDTEAFF. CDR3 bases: TGCGCCAGCAGCCGGGGGGCGATTGGGGACACTGAAGCTTTCTTT.

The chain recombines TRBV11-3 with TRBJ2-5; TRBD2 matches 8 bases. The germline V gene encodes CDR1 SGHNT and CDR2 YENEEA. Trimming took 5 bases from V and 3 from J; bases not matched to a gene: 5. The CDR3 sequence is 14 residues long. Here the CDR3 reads CASSNGGAKETQYF. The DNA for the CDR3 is TGTGCCAGCAGCAACGGGGGGGCGAAAGAGACCCAGTACTTC.

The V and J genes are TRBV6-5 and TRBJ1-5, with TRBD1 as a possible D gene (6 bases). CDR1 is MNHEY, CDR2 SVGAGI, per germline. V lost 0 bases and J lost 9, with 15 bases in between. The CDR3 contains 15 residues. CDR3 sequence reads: CASSYSRGGGRPQHF. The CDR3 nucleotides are TGTGCCAGCAGTTACTCGCGGGGGGGCGGCCGGCCCCAGCATTTT.

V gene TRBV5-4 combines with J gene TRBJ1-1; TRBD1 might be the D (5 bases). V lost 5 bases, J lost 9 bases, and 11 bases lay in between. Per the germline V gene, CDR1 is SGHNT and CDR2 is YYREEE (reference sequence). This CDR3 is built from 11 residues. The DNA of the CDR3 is TGTGCCAGCAGTACAGGCGGTAAAGCTTTCTTT. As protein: CASSTGGKAFF. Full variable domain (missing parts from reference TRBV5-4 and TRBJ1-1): ETGVTQSPTHLIKTRGQQVTLRCSSQSGHNTVSWYQQALGQGPQFIFQYYREEENGRGNFPPRFSGLQFPNYSSELNVNALELDDSALYLCASSTGGKAFFGQGTRLTVV.

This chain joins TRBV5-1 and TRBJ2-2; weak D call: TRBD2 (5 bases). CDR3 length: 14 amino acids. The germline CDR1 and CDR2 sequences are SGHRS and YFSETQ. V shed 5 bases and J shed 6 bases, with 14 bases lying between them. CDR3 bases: TGCGCCAGCAGGGTGGGAGTTGATGCCGGGGAGCTGTTTTTT. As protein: CASRVGVDAGELFF.